Given below is one T cell receptor (beta chain) in context. Antigen specificity is unknown. This CDR3 has 17 amino acids. The germline V gene encodes CDR1 SGDLS and CDR2 YYNGEE. The V and J ends lost 0 bases and 3 bases, in that order; junction bases with no gene match: 11. PCR primers comprised 60 Vbeta and 13 Jbeta primers. Sequencing used immunoSEQ multiplex PCR; TCRdb keeps in-frame clones, though not all of them. The table has about 160,000 clones, approximately 80% seen once. The data were taken from a study of cytomegalovirus exposure and HLA in healthy donors. Whole-study context: Ancestry clustering placed around 81% of around 400 genotyped donors in the Caucasian-associated cluster.

Study-wide results and caveats: Reportedly, HLA-A and HLA-B alleles of most subjects were accurately predicted from TCR beta. Likely technical artifact: a cluster of highly shared sequence variants. TCR beta chains associated with HLA were, in a later analysis, more clonally expanded than equally common others.

The chain joins TRBV9 to TRBJ1-2, with 7 positions matching TRBD1. This clonotype originated in a middle-aged man in good health and CMV-seropositive. The material sequenced was PBMCs. CDR3 sequence reads: CASSVDPQKRGHYGYTF. CDR3 DNA sequence: TGTGCCAGCAGCGTAGACCCCCAAAAAAGGGGGCACTATGGCTACACCTTC.